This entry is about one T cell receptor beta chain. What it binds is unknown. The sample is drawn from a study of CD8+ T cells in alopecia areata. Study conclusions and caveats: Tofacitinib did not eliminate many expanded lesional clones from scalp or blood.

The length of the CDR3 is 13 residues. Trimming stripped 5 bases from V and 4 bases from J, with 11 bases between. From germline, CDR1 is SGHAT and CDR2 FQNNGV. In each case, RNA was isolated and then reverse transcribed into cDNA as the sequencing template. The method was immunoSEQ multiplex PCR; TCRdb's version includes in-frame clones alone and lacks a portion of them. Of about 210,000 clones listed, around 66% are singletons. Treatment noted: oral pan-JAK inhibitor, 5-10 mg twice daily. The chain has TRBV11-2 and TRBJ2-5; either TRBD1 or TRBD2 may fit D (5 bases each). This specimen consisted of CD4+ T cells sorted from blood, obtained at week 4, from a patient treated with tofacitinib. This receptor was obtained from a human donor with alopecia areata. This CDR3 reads CASSRDHRETQYF. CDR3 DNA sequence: TGTGCCAGCAGCCGGGACCATAGAGAGACCCAGTACTTC.